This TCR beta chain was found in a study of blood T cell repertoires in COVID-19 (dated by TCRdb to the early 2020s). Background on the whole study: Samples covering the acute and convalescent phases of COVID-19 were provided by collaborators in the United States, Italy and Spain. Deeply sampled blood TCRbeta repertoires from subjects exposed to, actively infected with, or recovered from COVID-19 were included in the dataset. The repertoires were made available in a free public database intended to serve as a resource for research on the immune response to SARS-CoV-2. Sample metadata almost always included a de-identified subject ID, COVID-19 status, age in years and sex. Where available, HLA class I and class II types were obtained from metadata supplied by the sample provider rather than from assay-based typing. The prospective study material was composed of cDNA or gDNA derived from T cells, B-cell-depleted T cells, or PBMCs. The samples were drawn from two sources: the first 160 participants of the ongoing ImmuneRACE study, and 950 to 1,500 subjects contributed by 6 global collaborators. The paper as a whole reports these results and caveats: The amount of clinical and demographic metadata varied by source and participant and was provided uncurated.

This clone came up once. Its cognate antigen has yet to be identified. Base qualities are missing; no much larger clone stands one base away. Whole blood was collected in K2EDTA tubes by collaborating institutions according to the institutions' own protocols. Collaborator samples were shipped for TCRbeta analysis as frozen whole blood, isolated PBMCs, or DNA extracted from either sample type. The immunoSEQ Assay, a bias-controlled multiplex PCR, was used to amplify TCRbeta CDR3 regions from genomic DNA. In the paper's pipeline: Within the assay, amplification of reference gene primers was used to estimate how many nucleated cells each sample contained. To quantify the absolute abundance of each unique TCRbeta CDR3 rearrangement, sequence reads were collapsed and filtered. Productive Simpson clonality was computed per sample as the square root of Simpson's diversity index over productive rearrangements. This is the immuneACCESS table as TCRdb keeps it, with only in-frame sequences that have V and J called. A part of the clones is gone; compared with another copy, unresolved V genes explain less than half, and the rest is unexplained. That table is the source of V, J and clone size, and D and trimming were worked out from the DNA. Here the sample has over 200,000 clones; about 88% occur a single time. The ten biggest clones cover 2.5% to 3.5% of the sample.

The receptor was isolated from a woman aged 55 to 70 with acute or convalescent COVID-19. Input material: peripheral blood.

The DNA sequence is as follows: TGTGCCAGCAGTTACAACTCAGGGGTTGGAGCTTTCTTT. Translation gives CASSYNSGVGAFF. The sequence joins TRBV6-5 to TRBJ1-1; the D gene is possibly TRBD1, with 6 bases matching. Between the V and J ends, shortened by 2 bases and 10 bases respectively, the junction contains 14 bases. CDR1 MNHEY and CDR2 SVGAGI are derived from the germline V gene. From its cysteine to its phenylalanine, the CDR3 spans 13 amino acids. Only the CDR3 part of the read is kept: 39 bases, read in frame from the first base.